This T cell receptor (beta chain) was identified in a study of T cell repertoires in cytomegalovirus infection (dated by TCRdb to between 2018 and 2021). General notes on the study: The peptide stimulations were aimed at well-studied HLA-B-restricted epitopes as well as recently identified HLA-C-restricted CMV epitopes, whose presentation resists viral immunomodulation. The HLA type of each donor mattered for the analysis, because public TCR beta signatures pointed to carriage of CMV infection along with the matching HLA type. The study at large found these results: In the ex vivo response, HLA-C-restricted CMV-specific TCR beta clonotypes were dominant, and in two of eight donors the single most frequent clonotype came from this HLA-C-restricted group. In both this cohort and an independent roughly 350-donor cohort, the cumulative frequency of public TCR beta family members distinguished carriers of CMV infection plus the relevant HLA type.

About this clonotype: Its antigen remains undetermined. No base quality information exists; no much larger clone differs at one position.

Per the publication, the treatment or condition label means: in vitro stimulation with specific CMV peptide epitopes to enrich CMV-specific T cells. The trim is 5 bases for V and 1 base for J, with a gap of 14 bases between the germline ends. The CDR3 numbers 15 residues from cysteine through phenylalanine. Only the CDR3 DNA stays, 45 bases, in frame from base 1. Sequencing relied on an Illumina HiSeq 1500. TCRdb passed the public sequencing reads through fastp at Q25 and MiXCR, retaining productive beta sequences. CDR3 protein sequences are deduplicated, and each keeps its most common genes and DNA. This sample is represented by approximately 500,000 distinct CDR3 sequences; roughly 34% of them were singletons. The ten largest clonotypes hold roughly a sixth of the sample.

The source material was cultured PBMCs, sampled from culture after CMV antigen stimulation. The V and J segments used are TRBV12-3 or TRBV12-4 and TRBJ2-5; TRBD2 could be the D gene, as 6 bases match. This receptor was obtained from a human donor in good health (CMV status not recorded). Some clones in this sample may be carry-over from other donors' samples. The DNA reads TGTGCCAGCAGTCCCGGAGCGGGCAGCCAAGAGACCCAGTACTTC. It is translated as CASSPGAGSQETQYF.